Below are 29 T cell receptor beta chains sequenced from a single sample in a study of T cell clonality in common variable immunodeficiency. The method was immunoSEQ multiplex PCR; TCRdb's version includes in-frame clones alone and lacks a portion of them. The sample was found to contain more than 65,000 clones, and every one recurs. The sample comprised peripheral blood mononuclear cells. Every receptor here comes from a person between 18 and 75 years old in good health.

This clone was picked up many times. The CDR3 is cut off 3 residues early in the read; its end comes from the germline J gene. The gene calls are TRBV19 and TRBJ1-5; weak D call: TRBD1 (5 bases). Between the trimmed V and J ends, which lost 5 bases and 7 bases, there was a span of 6 bases. The CDR3 is 11 amino acids. From germline, CDR1 is LNHDA and CDR2 SQIVND (reference sequence). The covered CDR3 bases are TGTGCCAGTAGTCAGGGACAGCCC. The encoded protein is CASSQGQP. The CDR3 as a whole reads CASSQGQPQHF.

This clone was seen at least ten times. Coverage ceases 3 residues before the CDR3 finishes, and the germline J gene fills in the end. The chain joins TRBV12-3 or TRBV12-4 to TRBJ1-4; D is unresolved. V was cut by 2 bases and J by 3 bases, with 19 bases left in between. This CDR3 comprises 18 residues. Here the CDR3 reads CASSLYRGRGGSNEKLFF. The sequenced CDR3 bases are TGTGCCAGCAGTTTATATCGAGGGCGAGGAGGGTCTAATGAAAAA.

This clone was detected ten times or more. The read finishes 3 residues shy of the CDR3 end, and the germline J gene is used to complete it. The rearrangement uses TRBV7-6 and TRBJ1-2; 10 bases fit TRBD1. CDR1 is SGHVS and CDR2 is FNYEAQ in the germline V gene. V lost 2 bases and J lost 4; bases outside the gene matches: 13. The length of the CDR3 is 18 residues. The CDR3 sequence is CASSLIDRGREVSYGYTF. Partial CDR3 DNA: TGTGCCAGCAGCTTAATCGACAGGGGGCGCGAGGTTTCCTATGGC. The full variable domain, with the rest looked up from reference TRBV7-6 and TRBJ1-2, is GAGVSQSPRYKVTKRGQDVALRCDPISGHVSLYWYRQALGQGPEFLTYFNYEAQQDKSGLPNDRFSAERPEGSISTLTIQRTEQRDSAMYRCASSLIDRGREVSYGYTFGSGTRLTVV.

This clone showed up many times. Read sequence stops 3 residues before the CDR3 end, and the germline J gene provides the missing end. The J gene is TRBJ2-7, the V gene TRBV2; 8 positions match TRBD2. The CDR3 runs 13 residues. The V gene end was trimmed by 6 bases and the J gene end by 3 bases; junction bases not matched to a gene: 4. Germline V gene lookup returns CDR1 SNHLY and CDR2 FYNNEI. The CDR3 protein is CASRAGDRYEQYF. Incomplete CDR3 DNA: TGTGCCAGCAGAGCGGGAGATCGCTACGAG. Full variable domain (missing parts from reference TRBV2 and TRBJ2-7): EPEVTQTPSHQVTQMGQEVILRCVPISNHLYFYWYRQILGQKVEFLVSFYNNEISEKSEIFDDQFSVERPDGSNFTLKIRSTKLEDSAMYFCASRAGDRYEQYFGPGTRLTVT.

In its sample, this clone was seen many times. The read ends 3 residues early relative to the CDR3; the germline J gene fills the gap. The chain has TRBV19 and TRBJ1-2; D perhaps matches TRBD1 (5 bases). V shed 5 bases and J shed 0 bases, with 10 bases lying between them. This CDR3 is built from 14 residues. Germline loops: CDR1 LNHDA, CDR2 SQIVND (reference sequence). The sequenced part of the CDR3 DNA is TGTGCCAGTAGTGCAGGGCCAGCTAACTATGGC. It specifies CASSAGPANYG. The full CDR3 protein reads CASSAGPANYGYTF.

This clone has ten or more counts. The observed sequence ends 3 residues before the CDR3 terminus, with the missing tail filled in from the germline J gene. The chain recombines TRBV12-3 or TRBV12-4 with TRBJ1-2; D possibly corresponds to TRBD1 (6 bases). This CDR3 comprises 14 residues. Trimming pared 3 bases from V and 5 bases from J, leaving 13 bases between. The CDR3 is CASSLDSRGYGYTF. The covered CDR3 bases are TGTGCCAGCAGTTTGGACAGCCGCGGATATGGC.

This clone was seen many times. From the germline J gene comes the end of the CDR3, since the read stops 3 residues before it. The gene calls are TRBV30 and TRBJ1-2; D unclear. This CDR3 comprises 15 residues. Per germline, CDR1 GTSNPN and CDR2 SVGIG (reference sequence). Trimming took off 2 bases at V and 5 bases at J, with 18 bases between the two ends. The CDR3 protein is CAWSPGGPNAYGYTF. CDR3 DNA, as far as it was read: TGTGCCTGGAGTCCCGGCGGGCCAAACGCTTATGGC.

Comments on this clone: The read stops 3 residues short of the end of the CDR3; the missing end is completed from the germline J gene. V and J are TRBV18 and TRBJ2-1; 8 positions agree with TRBD1. Germline V gene data show CDR1 as KGHSH and CDR2 as LQKENI. The CDR3 runs to 15 residues. After removal of 0 bases from V and 3 bases from J, the junction contained 1 base not matched to a gene. The sequenced part of the CDR3 DNA is TGTGCCAGCTCACCACCAGGACAGGGCTACAATGAG. Amino acids: CASSPPGQGYNE. The whole CDR3 sequence is CASSPPGQGYNEQFF. Complete variable domain (other parts from reference TRBV18 and TRBJ2-1): NAGVMQNPRHLVRRRGQEARLRCSPMKGHSHVYWYRQLPEEGLKFMVYLQKENIIDESGMPKERFSAEFPKEGPSILRIQQVVRGDSAAYFCASSPPGQGYNEQFFGPGTRLTVL.

This clone was detected many times. The sequenced fragment ends 3 residues before the CDR3 boundary, so the rest is inferred from the germline J gene. The V call is TRBV19, the J call TRBJ2-3, with D perhaps matching TRBD1 (7 bases). Germline assignment: CDR1 LNHDA and CDR2 SQIVND (reference sequence). Trimming took 4 bases from V and 2 from J, leaving 13 bases between them. The CDR3 totals 15 residues. This CDR3 reads CASSTPRGVTDTQYF. The sequenced part of the CDR3 DNA is TGTGCCAGTAGTACGCCCAGGGGGGTCACAGATACG.

This clone was recorded many times. The read ends 3 residues shy of where the CDR3 ends; the end is completed using the germline J gene. The chain links TRBV19 to TRBJ2-2, with D maybe TRBD1 (6 bases). CDR1 LNHDA and CDR2 SQIVND come from the germline V gene (reference sequence). Trimming cost V 6 bases and J 0 bases, with 8 bases left between them. This CDR3 region has 14 residues. The CDR3 region is CASRNRANTGELFF. Partial CDR3 DNA: TGTGCCAGTAGAAACAGGGCGAACACCGGGGAG.

Many counts were recorded for this clone. The read falls 3 residues short of the CDR3 end, and the missing part is taken from the germline J gene. V gene TRBV6-1 combines with J gene TRBJ2-7; D gene unclear. Germline values: CDR1 MNHNS, CDR2 SASEGT. Deletions cut 2 bases from V and 2 bases from J, with 7 bases between. The CDR3 has 13 residues. The CDR3 DNA, read in part, is TGTGCCAGCAGTGAAACAAGAACCTACGAG. Translated, it gives CASSETRTYE. The CDR3 in full is CASSETRTYEQYF.

In the case of this clone: The read comes to an end 3 residues before the CDR3 does, leaving the germline J gene to fill in the end. V usage is TRBV6-4 and J usage is TRBJ1-1; 7 nucleotides match TRBD1. The CDR3 length is 14 residues. CDR1 is MRHNA and CDR2 is SNTAGT in the germline V gene. With 4 bases clipped from V and 0 bases from J, the junction kept 2 bases outside the gene matches. The chain's CDR3 is CASSGDRVNTEAFF. Incomplete CDR3 DNA: TGTGCCAGCAGTGGCGACAGGGTGAACACTGAA.

The table lists this clone with many counts. The read ends 3 residues early relative to the CDR3; the germline J gene fills the gap. This rearrangement joins TRBV7-2 to TRBJ2-5; 9 nucleotides agree with TRBD1. Germline V gene data show CDR1 as SGHTA and CDR2 as FQGNSA. The CDR3 length is 14 residues. V was pared by 6 bases and J by 3 bases, with 5 bases of the junction left unmatched. Partial CDR3 DNA: TGTGCCAGCAGATCTAGGACAGGGGAAGAGACC. Encoded protein: CASRSRTGEET. Given in full, the CDR3 is CASRSRTGEETQYF.

This clone has at least ten counts. The read finishes 3 residues shy of the CDR3 end, and the germline J gene is used to complete it. The chain combines TRBV20-1 with TRBJ1-5, with D possibly TRBD1 on 6 matching bases. Trimming cost V 6 bases and J 4 bases, with 13 bases left between them. The CDR3 is made up of 13 amino acids. Germline V lookup: CDR1 DFQATT, CDR2 SNEGSKA (reference sequence). The CDR3 bases that were read are TGCAGTGCCGCACAGGGAATTAATCAGCCC. Its protein is CSAAQGINQP. The whole CDR3 sequence is CSAAQGINQPQHF.

This clone was observed at least ten times. Sequencing ends 3 residues short of the CDR3 end; the germline J gene provides the rest. The chain links TRBV14 to TRBJ2-7, with D possibly matching TRBD2 (6 bases). CDR1 and CDR2 (germline): SGHDN, FVKESK. The CDR3 runs to 15 residues. Trimming pared 1 base from V and 3 bases from J, leaving 13 bases between. CDR3 sequence reads: CASSQGILSGYEQYF. Partial CDR3 DNA: TGTGCCAGCAGCCAAGGAATCCTTAGCGGCTACGAG.

This clone was counted many times. Read sequence stops 3 residues before the CDR3 end, and the germline J gene provides the missing end. The genes are TRBV6-2 or TRBV6-3 and TRBJ2-2; maybe TRBD2 (7 bases). The CDR3 consists of 15 residues. CDR1 and CDR2 from the germline V gene are MNHEY and SVGEGT. The V and J ends lost 5 bases and 6 bases respectively, with 16 bases between them. The sequenced part of the CDR3 DNA is TGTGCCAGCAGTCTACAGGGAGGGGTGCCCGGGGAG. The encoded protein is CASSLQGGVPGE. The complete CDR3 reads CASSLQGGVPGELFF.

This clone was counted ten times or more. The CDR3 extends 3 residues past the end of the read, so its final part is completed from the germline J gene. The chain recombines TRBV28 with TRBJ1-2; 7 bases agree with TRBD1. The V segment lost 6 bases and the J segment 0 bases; nucleotides outside the gene matches: 10. The CDR3 length is 16 residues. From germline, CDR1 is MDHEN and CDR2 SYDVKM. The CDR3 reads CASSPTGTDPNYGYTF. The covered CDR3 bases are TGTGCCAGCAGCCCCACCGGGACAGACCCTAACTATGGC.

This clone was seen many times. The read is 3 residues too short to cover the CDR3 end, so that end is filled in from the germline J gene. The chain is built from TRBV30 and TRBJ2-7; possibly TRBD2 for D (5 bases). Per germline, CDR1 GTSNPN and CDR2 SVGIG (reference sequence). The CDR3 length is 14 residues. V gave up 5 bases and J gave up 0 bases, with 14 bases separating them. The CDR3 is CAWERGSASYEQYF. The sequenced CDR3 bases are TGTGCCTGGGAGCGTGGTAGCGCCTCCTACGAG.

This clone was seen repeatedly, ten times or more. The read ends 3 residues before the CDR3 terminus; that terminus is restored from the germline J gene. This chain joins TRBV7-2 and TRBJ2-2; D is undetermined. CDR3 length: 15 residues. Trimming shortened V by 1 base and J by 6 bases, and 12 bases separated the two germline ends. The germline V gene encodes CDR1 SGHTA and CDR2 FQGNSA. The CDR3 loop reads CASSLVVLGPGELFF. The CDR3 bases that were read are TGTGCCAGCAGCTTAGTAGTTTTAGGGCCCGGGGAG. The full variable domain, completed using reference TRBV7-2 and TRBJ2-2, is GAGVSQSPSNKVTEKGKDVELRCDPISGHTALYWYRQSLGQGLEFLIYFQGNSAPDKSGLPSDRFSAERTGGSVSTLTIQRTQQEDSAVYLCASSLVVLGPGELFFGEGSRLTVL.

This clone has ten or more counts. The read halts 3 residues ahead of the CDR3 end, with the missing end drawn from the germline J gene. The rearrangement joins TRBV7-9 to TRBJ1-4, with D maybe TRBD1 (6 bases). Between the trimmed V and J ends, which lost 5 bases and 8 bases, there was a span of 12 bases. The CDR3 loop spans 13 amino acids. In germline, CDR1 is SEHNR, CDR2 FQNEAQ (reference sequence). Here the CDR3 reads CASSLGQWEKLFF. The sequenced part of the CDR3 DNA is TGTGCCAGCAGCCTCGGACAGTGGGAAAAA.

This clone occurred many times. The CDR3 extends 3 residues past the end of the read, so its final part is completed from the germline J gene. The J gene is TRBJ2-7, the V gene TRBV10-1; D possibly corresponds to TRBD2 (5 bases). Germline CDR1 is WNHNN and CDR2 is SYGVQD (reference sequence). CDR3 length equals 13 residues. The V end lost 6 bases, the J end lost 2 bases, and 11 bases lay between the germline ends. CDR3 bases read: TGCGCCAGCAGCGCGGGCGGCCCCTACGAG. Residues: CASSAGGPYE. The CDR3 in full is CASSAGGPYEQYF.

This clone was detected only a few times. The sequence runs out 3 residues before the end of the CDR3; the remainder is reconstructed from the germline J gene. The rearrangement joins TRBV10-2 to TRBJ1-2; D remains ambiguous. V was shortened by 0 bases and J by 4 bases, with 9 bases between the two germline ends. The CDR3 extends over 14 amino acids. Germline V gene lookup returns CDR1 WSHSY and CDR2 SAAADI. The sequenced CDR3 bases are TGCGCCAGCAGTGAGTCCGGTGTGGTCTATGGC. Protein product: CASSESGVVYG. The whole CDR3 sequence reads CASSESGVVYGYTF.

Many counts were recorded for this clone. The CDR3 end falls 3 residues outside the read, so it is completed with the germline J gene. This rearrangement joins TRBV4-2 to TRBJ1-3, with TRBD1 matching 8 bases. There are 15 residues in the CDR3. The germline gives CDR1 LGHNA, CDR2 YNFKEQ. Trimming took 2 bases from V and 4 from J; bases not matched to a gene: 4. CDR3 DNA (partial): TGTGCCAGCAGCCAACTGGACAGGGAGGGAAACACC. Translation: CASSQLDREGNT. The entire CDR3 protein is CASSQLDREGNTIYF.

This clone was seen ten or more times. This CDR3 is CAIRGTGDTGELFF. The sequenced CDR3 bases are TGTGCCATCAGAGGGACAGGGGATACCGGGGAG. The chain has TRBV10-3 and TRBJ2-2, with 10 bases lining up with TRBD1. The CDR3 end is not reached by the read, which stops 3 residues before it; the germline J gene fills it in. There are 14 residues in the CDR3. Trimming cost V 6 bases and J 5 bases; bases outside gene matches: 3. CDR1 and CDR2 (germline): ENHRY, SYGVKD.

This clone was detected many times. The read stops 3 residues short of the end of the CDR3; the missing end is completed from the germline J gene. The chain couples TRBV3-1 (or the pseudogene TRBV3-2) to TRBJ2-3; TRBD2 agrees at 7 bases. Germline loops: CDR1 LGHDT, CDR2 YNNKEL (reference sequence). This CDR3 region has 17 residues. J gave up 2 bases and V 4 bases, and 12 bases lay outside the gene matches. The DNA read from the CDR3 is TGTGCCAGCAGCCCCCGGGGGAGCGGGGACCCCACAGATACG. Translated, it gives CASSPRGSGDPTDT. The CDR3 in its entirety is CASSPRGSGDPTDTQYF.

This clone was recorded at least ten times. The read ends 3 residues before the CDR3 terminus; that terminus is restored from the germline J gene. This sequence joins TRBV11-2 and TRBJ1-6; 8 bases are a match to TRBD1. CDR3 length: 14 amino acids. V shed 5 bases, J shed 7 bases, and the junction held 4 bases outside the gene matches. Germline assignment: CDR1 SGHAT and CDR2 FQNNGV. The CDR3 bases that were read are TGTGCCAGCAGCGAGACAGGGGTCAATTCACCC. This translates into CASSETGVNSP. The entire CDR3 is CASSETGVNSPLHF.

Ten or more counts support this clone. The read comes to an end 3 residues before the CDR3 does, leaving the germline J gene to fill in the end. This chain links TRBV19 with TRBJ2-1; D ambiguous. V was trimmed by 5 bases and J by 8 bases, leaving 16 bases between them. The germline V gene has CDR1 LNHDA and CDR2 SQIVND (reference sequence). The CDR3 is made up of 14 amino acids. The CDR3 loop reads CASSPTLISYEQFF. CDR3 DNA, as far as it was read: TGTGCCAGTAGTCCGACACTTATCTCCTATGAG.

Comment on this clone: Coverage ceases 3 residues before the CDR3 finishes, and the germline J gene fills in the end. This chain joins TRBV7-3 and TRBJ1-6; D call uncertain. This CDR3 has 14 residues. From germline, CDR1 is SGHTA and CDR2 FQGTGA. V lost 2 bases and J 6 bases, leaving 8 bases between the germline ends. The CDR3 region is CASSLAGLNSPLHF. The part of the CDR3 DNA that was read is TGTGCCAGCAGCTTAGCAGGCCTTAATTCACCC.

This clone was counted at least ten times. The read stops 3 residues short of the end of the CDR3; the missing end is completed from the germline J gene. The chain links TRBV5-6 to TRBJ1-1; D is ambiguous. Trimming took off 2 bases at V and 5 bases at J, with 16 bases between the two ends. CDR1 and CDR2 from the germline V gene are SGHDT and YYEEEE. The CDR3 is 15 amino acids. CDR3 DNA (partial): TGTGCCAGCAGCTTAAGGGCTTCAGGAGGGACTGAA. This codes for CASSLRASGGTE. The CDR3 in full is CASSLRASGGTEAFF.